This T cell receptor (beta chain) comes out of a study of cytomegalovirus exposure and HLA in healthy donors. The PCR made use of 60 Vbeta and 13 Jbeta primers. Clones were read by immunoSEQ multiplex PCR, and TCRdb kept only the in-frame ones, dropping some. This sample has over 75,000 clones, with 75% to 85% found just once. Germline V lookup: CDR1 SGDLS, CDR2 YYNGEE. The CDR3 has 16 amino acids. With 0 bases removed from V and 6 bases from J, the gap between germline ends came to 16 bases. The chain combines TRBV9 with TRBJ2-1, with D possibly TRBD1 on 6 matching bases. Material: PBMCs. The sequence came from a man aged 30 to 45 in good health and CMV-seropositive. The CDR3 sequence is CASSVVVGVGGNEQFF. CDR3 nucleotides: TGTGCCAGCAGCGTAGTAGTAGGGGTAGGGGGCAATGAGCAGTTCTTC.